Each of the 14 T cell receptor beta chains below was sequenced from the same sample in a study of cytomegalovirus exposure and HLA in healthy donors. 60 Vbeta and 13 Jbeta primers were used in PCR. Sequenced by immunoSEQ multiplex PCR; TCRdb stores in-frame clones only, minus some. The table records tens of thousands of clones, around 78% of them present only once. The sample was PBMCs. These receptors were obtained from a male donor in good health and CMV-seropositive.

The CDR3 loop is CASSPNQAGPADTQYF. The CDR3 bases are TGTGCCAGCAGTCCCAATCAAGCGGGACCGGCAGATACGCAGTATTTT. This chain uses TRBV27 with TRBJ2-3, with 7 bases matching TRBD2. The J segment lost 4 bases and the V segment lost 5 bases, leaving 12 bases of the junction unmatched. The CDR3 runs 16 residues. CDR1 is MNHEY, CDR2 SMNVEV, per germline (reference sequence).

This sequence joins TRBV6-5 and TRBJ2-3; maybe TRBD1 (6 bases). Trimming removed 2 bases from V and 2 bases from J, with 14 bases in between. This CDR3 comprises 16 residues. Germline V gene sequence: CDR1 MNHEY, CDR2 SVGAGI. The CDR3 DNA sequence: TGTGCCAGCAGTTACGCCCAGGGACAACTCACAGATACGCAGTATTTT. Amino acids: CASSYAQGQLTDTQYF.

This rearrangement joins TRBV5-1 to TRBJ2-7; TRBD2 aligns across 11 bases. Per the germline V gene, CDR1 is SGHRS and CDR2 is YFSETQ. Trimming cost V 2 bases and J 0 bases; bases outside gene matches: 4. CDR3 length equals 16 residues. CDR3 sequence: CASSFLAGGSSYEQYF. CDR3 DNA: TGCGCCAGCAGCTTTTTAGCGGGAGGGTCCTCCTACGAGCAGTACTTC.

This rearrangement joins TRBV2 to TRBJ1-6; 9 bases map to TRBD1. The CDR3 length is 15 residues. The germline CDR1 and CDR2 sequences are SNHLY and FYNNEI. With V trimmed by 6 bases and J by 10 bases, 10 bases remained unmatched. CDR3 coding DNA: TGTGCCAGCAGCTTAGGCGGGACAGGGTGGTCACCCCTCCACTTT. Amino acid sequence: CASSLGGTGWSPLHF.

The CDR3: CASSFGQGDEKLFF. The CDR3 DNA follows: TGTGCCAGCAGCTTCGGACAGGGAGATGAAAAACTGTTTTTT. The gene calls are TRBV7-6 and TRBJ1-4; 8 bases match TRBD1. Germline V CDR1 and CDR2: SGHVS, FNYEAQ. The CDR3 sequence is 14 residues long. The V and J ends lost 3 bases and 6 bases, in that order; junction bases with no gene match: 3.

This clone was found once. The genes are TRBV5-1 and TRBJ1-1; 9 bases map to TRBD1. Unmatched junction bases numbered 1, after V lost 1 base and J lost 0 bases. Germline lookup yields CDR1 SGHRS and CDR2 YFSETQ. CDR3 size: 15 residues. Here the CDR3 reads CASSLTGGVNTEAFF. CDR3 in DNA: TGCGCCAGCAGCTTGACAGGGGGCGTGAACACTGAAGCTTTCTTT. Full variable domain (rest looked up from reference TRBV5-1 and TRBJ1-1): KAGVTQTPRYLIKTRGQQVTLSCSPISGHRSVSWYQQTPGQGLQFLFEYFSETQRNKGNFPGRFSGRQFSNSRSEMNVSTLELGDSALYLCASSLTGGVNTEAFFGQGTRLTVV.

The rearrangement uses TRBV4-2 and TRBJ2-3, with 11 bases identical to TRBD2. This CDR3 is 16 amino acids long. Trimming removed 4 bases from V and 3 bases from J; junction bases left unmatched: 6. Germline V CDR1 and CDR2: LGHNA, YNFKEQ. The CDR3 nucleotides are TGTGCCAGCAGCCTTCTAGCGGGGGGCAATACAGATACGCAGTATTTT. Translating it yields CASSLLAGGNTDTQYF.

In DNA, the CDR3 is TGTGCCAGCAGCTATATGTTTCCCATCCGCGACAGGGGTTCGGGGGGCTACACCTTC. It translates to CASSYMFPIRDRGSGGYTF. The chain carries TRBV13 and TRBJ1-2, with 8 nucleotides matching TRBD1. The V gene end was trimmed by 4 bases and the J gene end by 8 bases; junction bases not matched to a gene: 24. Germline V gene sequence: CDR1 PRHDT, CDR2 FYEKMQ (reference sequence). The CDR3 runs to 19 residues.

CDR3 loop: CASSYPLGGFYGYTF. As DNA, the CDR3 is TGTGCCAGCAGTTACCCGTTGGGGGGATTCTATGGCTACACCTTC. This rearrangement joins TRBV6-6 to TRBJ1-2, with D possibly TRBD1 on 5 matching bases. The V and J ends lost 2 bases and 4 bases respectively, with 14 bases between them. Germline values: CDR1 MNHNY, CDR2 SVGAGI (reference sequence). This CDR3 is built from 15 residues.

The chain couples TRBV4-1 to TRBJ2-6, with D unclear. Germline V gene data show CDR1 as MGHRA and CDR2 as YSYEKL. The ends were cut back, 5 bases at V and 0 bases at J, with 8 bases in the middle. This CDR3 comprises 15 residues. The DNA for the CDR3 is TGCGCCAGCAGCGATCAGATCTCTGGGGCCAACGTCCTGACTTTC. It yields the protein CASSDQISGANVLTF.

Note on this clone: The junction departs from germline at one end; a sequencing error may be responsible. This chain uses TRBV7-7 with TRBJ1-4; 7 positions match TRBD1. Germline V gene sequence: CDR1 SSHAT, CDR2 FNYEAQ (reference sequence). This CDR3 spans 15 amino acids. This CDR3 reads CASSLSTGTNEKLFF. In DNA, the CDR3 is TGTGCTAGCAGCTTGTCGACAGGGACGAATGAAAAACTGTTTTTT.

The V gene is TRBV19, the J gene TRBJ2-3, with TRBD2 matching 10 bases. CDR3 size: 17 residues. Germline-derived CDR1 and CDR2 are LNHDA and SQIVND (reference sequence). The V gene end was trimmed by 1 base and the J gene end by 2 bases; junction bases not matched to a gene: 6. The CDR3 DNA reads TGTGCCAGTAGTATAGGGGCTAGCGGGGGTAACACAGATACGCAGTATTTT. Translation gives CASSIGASGGNTDTQYF.

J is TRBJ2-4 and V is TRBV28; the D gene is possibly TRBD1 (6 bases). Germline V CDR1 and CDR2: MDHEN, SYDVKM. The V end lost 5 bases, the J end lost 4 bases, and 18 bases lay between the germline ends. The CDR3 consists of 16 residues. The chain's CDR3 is CASSLGQPGHKNIQYF. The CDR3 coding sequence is TGTGCCAGCAGTCTAGGACAGCCGGGCCATAAAAACATTCAGTACTTC.

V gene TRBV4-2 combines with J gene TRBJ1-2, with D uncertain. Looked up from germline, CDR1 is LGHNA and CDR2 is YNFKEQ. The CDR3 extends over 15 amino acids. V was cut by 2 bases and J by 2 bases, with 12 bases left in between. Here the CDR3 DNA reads TGTGCCAGCAGCCAACGGGAAGGCGGAAACTATGGCTACACCTTC. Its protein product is CASSQREGGNYGYTF.